A single sample gave rise to the 13 T cell receptor beta chains below, sequenced in a study of T cell responses to AZD1222 COVID-19 vaccine. TCRdb keeps only in-frame clones here, not all; method: immunoSEQ multiplex PCR. The table includes 65,000 to 70,000 clones, about four fifths detected once. Sequenced here: peripheral blood, sampled 28 days after the second AZD1222 dose. All receptors come from an adult who received the AZD1222 COVID-19 vaccine.

V usage is TRBV4-1 and J usage is TRBJ1-1, with TRBD1 matching 8 bases. V lost 4 bases and J lost 1; bases outside the gene matches: 2. This CDR3 has 14 amino acids. Germline V lookup: CDR1 MGHRA, CDR2 YSYEKL. CDR3 sequence: CASSRGQGNTEAFF. The CDR3 DNA reads TGCGCCAGCAGCCGCGGACAGGGGAACACTGAAGCTTTCTTT.

This clone came up a few times. The gene calls are TRBV3-1 (or the pseudogene TRBV3-2) and TRBJ2-2; D may be TRBD2 (8 bases). CDR1 and CDR2 (germline): LGHDT, YNNKEL (reference sequence). This CDR3 is 16 amino acids long. The V and J ends lost 5 bases and 4 bases respectively, with 17 bases between them. CDR3 region: CASSRTGAGGTGELFF. The DNA for the CDR3 is TGTGCCAGCAGCAGAACAGGGGCGGGGGGCACCGGGGAGCTGTTTTTT.

The rearrangement links TRBV19 to TRBJ1-1, with a weak D call TRBD1 (6 bases). Trimming took off 5 bases at V and 1 base at J, with 17 bases between the two ends. The germline gives CDR1 LNHDA, CDR2 SQIVND (reference sequence). The CDR3 runs to 16 residues. CDR3 in DNA: TGTGCCAGTAGTCACGGCGCAATGGGGGCGAACACTGAAGCTTTCTTT. It translates to CASSHGAMGANTEAFF.

The chain is built from TRBV4-1 and TRBJ1-5; D call uncertain. This CDR3 region has 16 residues. Per germline, CDR1 MGHRA and CDR2 YSYEKL. Trimming removed 0 bases from V and 0 bases from J, with 9 bases in between. Here the CDR3 reads CASSQEGRSSNQPQHF. The CDR3 DNA follows: TGCGCCAGCAGCCAAGAGGGCAGGAGTAGCAATCAGCCCCAGCATTTT.

This chain uses TRBV25-1 with TRBJ1-3; D may be TRBD1 (5 bases). Germline V CDR1 and CDR2: MGHDK, SYGVNS. The CDR3 length is 17 residues. The V gene lost 5 bases and the J gene lost 0 bases, with 17 bases spanning the gap. The CDR3 loop reads CASSTQGRGGSGNTIYF. The CDR3 nucleotides read TGTGCCAGCAGTACCCAGGGCCGGGGGGGCTCTGGAAACACCATATATTTT.

The rearrangement joins TRBV27 to TRBJ1-6; D remains ambiguous. Trimming shortened V by 0 bases and J by 8 bases, and 8 bases separated the two germline ends. Germline CDR1 is MNHEY and CDR2 is SMNVEV (reference sequence). The CDR3 consists of 14 residues. CDR3: CASSLSGFYSPLHF. CDR3 nucleotide sequence: TGTGCCAGCAGTTTATCGGGGTTCTATTCACCCCTCCACTTT.

In its sample, this clone was seen a few times. This chain uses TRBV2 with TRBJ1-5; the D is unclear. The V end lost 8 bases, the J end lost 5 bases, and 16 bases lay between the germline ends. There are 14 residues in the CDR3. Germline assignment: CDR1 SNHLY and CDR2 FYNNEI. The CDR3 nucleotides read TGTGCCAGCGGCACTTCGGGGAGGGATCAGCCCCAGCATTTT. Protein sequence: CASGTSGRDQPQHF.

V and J are TRBV2 and TRBJ2-1, with D maybe TRBD2 (7 bases). CDR1 and CDR2 from the germline V gene are SNHLY and FYNNEI. Trimming took 7 bases from V and 4 from J, leaving 17 bases between them. This CDR3 comprises 15 residues. CDR3 in amino acids: CASTGLGGPYNEQFF. The CDR3 coding sequence is TGTGCCAGCACGGGGTTGGGGGGGCCTTACAATGAGCAGTTCTTC.

This chain connects TRBV13 to TRBJ2-7; D gene ambiguous. V dropped 5 bases and J dropped 3 bases, with 17 bases sitting between them. The CDR3 is made up of 15 amino acids. Germline CDR1 is PRHDT and CDR2 is FYEKMQ (reference sequence). The CDR3 region is CASSPSAGQNYEQYF. The CDR3 nucleotides are TGTGCCAGCAGCCCCTCCGCCGGGCAGAACTACGAGCAGTACTTC.

This chain uses TRBV6-6 with TRBJ1-2, with unresolved D. This CDR3 has 13 amino acids. V lost 7 bases, J lost 10 bases, and 19 bases lay in between. CDR1 and CDR2 from the germline V gene are MNHNY and SVGAGI (reference sequence). CDR3 sequence reads: CASTVIQQSVYTF. The CDR3 DNA sequence: TGTGCCAGCACCGTCATCCAACAGTCTGTCTACACCTTC.

V and J are TRBV19 and TRBJ1-1; D is perhaps TRBD1 (6 bases). V lost 9 bases and J 7 bases, leaving 15 bases between the germline ends. Germline CDR1 reads LNHDA; CDR2 reads SQIVND (reference sequence). The CDR3 is made up of 12 amino acids. The CDR3 bases are TGTGCCAGCGGTAGGGGGAATTTTGAAGCTTTCTTT. It codes for CASGRGNFEAFF.

The CDR3 DNA follows: TGTGCCAGTAGTGAACCCAGCTCTGGAAACACCATATATTTT. Residues: CASSEPSSGNTIYF. This chain links TRBV19 with TRBJ1-3; no reliable D call. Trimming pared 5 bases from V and 0 bases from J, leaving 8 bases between. The CDR3 spans 14 residues. Germline V lookup: CDR1 LNHDA, CDR2 SQIVND (reference sequence). The variable domain in full, completed from reference TRBV19 and TRBJ1-3, reads DGGITQSPKYLFRKEGQNVTLSCEQNLNHDAMYWYRQDPGQGLRLIYYSQIVNDFQKGDIAEGYSVSREKKESFPLTVTSAQKNPTAFYLCASSEPSSGNTIYFGEGSWLTVV.

The chain recombines TRBV5-6 with TRBJ1-3; D gene unclear. Germline V lookup: CDR1 SGHDT, CDR2 YYEEEE. V lost 4 bases to trimming and J lost 3 bases, with 14 bases between them. The CDR3 is made up of 15 amino acids. The CDR3 loop is CASSPDWHGGNTIYF. The DNA of the CDR3 is TGTGCCAGCAGCCCCGACTGGCACGGTGGAAACACCATATATTTT.